Presented here are 2 T cell receptor beta chains from one specimen sequenced in a study of blood T cell repertoires in COVID-19. Assay used: immunoSEQ multiplex PCR; TCRdb lists only in-frame clones, some missing. The sample has about 240,000 clones, around 83% seen once. Sample: peripheral blood. The receptors derive from a woman aged 18-29 years with acute or convalescent COVID-19.

The V and J genes are TRBV6-6 and TRBJ1-1, with D unresolved. This CDR3 spans 13 amino acids. The V end lost 2 bases, the J end lost 8 bases, and 12 bases lay between the germline ends. The germline gives CDR1 MNHNY, CDR2 SVGAGI (reference sequence). CDR3 protein: CASSYDHTKEAFF. Here the CDR3 DNA reads TGTGCCAGCAGTTACGATCACACTAAAGAAGCTTTCTTT.

This sequence joins TRBV6-5 and TRBJ1-2; no definite D call. CDR3 size: 15 residues. Trimming took off 8 bases at V and 2 bases at J, with 18 bases between the two ends. Germline V lookup: CDR1 MNHEY, CDR2 SVGAGI. The CDR3 region has the DNA TGTGCCAGCTCGACGCGTCCCGTCGGGAACTATGGCTACACCTTC. Translation gives CASSTRPVGNYGYTF.